This T cell receptor beta chain is drawn from a study of shared clonotypes between healthy human individuals. The assay was immunoSEQ multiplex PCR, and TCRdb's table has in-frame clones only and misses some. The data hold some 2,500,000 clones, with under 95% observed a single time. Overall study findings and caveats: It was observed that 4% to 6% of naive CD4 clonotypes were shared across a handful of donors. All-four-donor shared clonotypes had higher generation probabilities than non-shared clonotypes did. Among donors, sharing of clonotypes was expected to be affected by sequencing depth.

Remarks on this clone: What it recognizes is unknown.

CDR1 MGHRA and CDR2 YSYEKL come from the germline V gene. The CDR3 sequence is 18 residues long. After removal of 4 bases from V and 6 bases from J, the junction contained 17 bases not matched to a gene. This receptor was taken from a man between 18 and 29 years old in good health. Some clones in this sample may be carry-over from other donors' samples. This chain connects TRBV4-1 to TRBJ2-2; TRBD2 matches 7 bases. Sequenced input: naive CD4+ T cells from PBMCs. As to subset: CD45RA+ positively selected. The CDR3, as DNA: TGCGCCAGCAGCCCTACCGAACGTGCCAAAGCGGGACCCGGGGAGCTGTTTTTT. It translates to CASSPTERAKAGPGELFF.